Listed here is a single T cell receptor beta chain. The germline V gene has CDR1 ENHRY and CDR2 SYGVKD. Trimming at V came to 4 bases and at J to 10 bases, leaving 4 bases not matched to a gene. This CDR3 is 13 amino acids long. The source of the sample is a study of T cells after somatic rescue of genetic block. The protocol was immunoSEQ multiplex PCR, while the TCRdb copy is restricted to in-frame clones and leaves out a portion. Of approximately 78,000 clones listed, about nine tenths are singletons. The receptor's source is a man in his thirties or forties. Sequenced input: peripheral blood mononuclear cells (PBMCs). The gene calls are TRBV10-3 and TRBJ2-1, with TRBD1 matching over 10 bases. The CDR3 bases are TGTGCCATCAGTGGGGACAGGGGTTTCGAGCAGTTCTTC. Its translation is CAISGDRGFEQFF.